The 17 T cell receptor beta chains given below trace back to one sample, sequenced in a study of T cell responses to AZD1222 COVID-19 vaccine (dated by TCRdb to the early 2020s). The protocol used for the library was the immunoSEQ multiplex PCR assay. As stored in TCRdb, this immuneACCESS dataset retains in-frame rearrangements with V and J assigned. A fraction of the clones does not appear; measured against another copy, unresolved V genes explain less than half of the discrepancy, and the remainder lacks a known reason. The sample profile shows fewer than 250,000 clones; under 95% of them were found once. The ten largest clones take up around 1% of the sample. The sample's time point label, in plain terms: baseline before first vaccination. Taken with the paper, the label for treatment or condition translates to: meningococcal conjugate vaccine given as trial control. Here the sequenced sample was peripheral blood, taken on day 0 of MenACWY control vaccination. All receptors derive from an adult in good health.

The chain carries TRBV24-1 and TRBJ2-7; 7 nucleotides align to TRBD1. Germline CDR1 KGHDR, CDR2 SFDVKD. The CDR3 has 16 amino acids. The J segment lost 4 bases and the V segment lost 1 base, leaving 9 bases of the junction unmatched. CDR3 region: CATSDFTGTETYEQYF. Here the CDR3 DNA reads TGTGCCACCAGTGATTTCACCGGGACAGAAACTTACGAGCAGTACTTC.

The gene calls are TRBV28 and TRBJ1-5; the D gene is possibly TRBD1 (5 bases). CDR1 is MDHEN, CDR2 SYDVKM, per germline. Trimming took off 4 bases at V and 15 bases at J, with 13 bases between the two ends. The CDR3 spans 11 residues. CDR3 bases: TGTGCCAGCAGTTCTCCGAGACAGCGGCATTTT. Its translation is CASSSPRQRHF.

With regard to this clone: The sample has other DNA sequences that encode this CDR3 too. The chain joins TRBV30 to TRBJ1-3; D is perhaps TRBD1 (5 bases). Trimming cost V 5 bases and J 1 base, with 6 bases left between them. This CDR3 region has 12 residues. The germline gives CDR1 GTSNPN, CDR2 SVGIG (reference sequence). CDR3 in amino acids: CAWSGSGNTIYF. CDR3 DNA sequence: TGTGCCTGGTCAGGGTCTGGAAACACCATATATTTT. Full variable domain (outside the CDR3, taken from reference TRBV30 and TRBJ1-3): SQTIHQWPATLVQPVGSPLSLECTVEGTSNPNLYWYRQAAGRGLQLLFYSVGIGQISSEVPQNLSASRPQDRQFILSSKKLLLSDSGFYLCAWSGSGNTIYFGEGSWLTVV.

The rearrangement joins TRBV6-4 to TRBJ1-2, with D possibly TRBD1 on 5 matching bases. Germline assignment: CDR1 MRHNA and CDR2 SNTAGT. V lost 8 bases to trimming and J lost 8 bases, with 27 bases between them. The length of the CDR3 is 16 residues. CDR3 sequence (DNA): TGTGCCAGCCCTTCTCGAAGCTCTGGGGGGGGAGGCGGCTACACCTTC. It codes for CASPSRSSGGGGGYTF.

The chain employs TRBV5-1 and TRBJ1-5; TRBD1 is a possible D gene (5 bases). With 4 bases removed from V and 0 bases from J, the gap between germline ends came to 11 bases. This CDR3 has 15 residues. Germline V gives CDR1 SGHRS, CDR2 YFSETQ. The CDR3 protein is CASSRDGYSNQPQHF. Here the CDR3 DNA reads TGCGCCAGCAGCAGGGACGGCTATAGCAATCAGCCCCAGCATTTT.

The J gene is TRBJ1-5, the V gene TRBV27; D ambiguous. From germline, CDR1 is MNHEY and CDR2 SMNVEV (reference sequence). Trimming shortened V by 3 bases and J by 0 bases, and 3 bases separated the two germline ends. The CDR3 length is 13 residues. This CDR3 is CASSFASNQPQHF. Here the CDR3 DNA reads TGTGCCAGCAGTTTCGCTAGCAATCAGCCCCAGCATTTT.

The CDR3 DNA reads as TGCAGCGTAGCACCGGGACAGTCGAACACTGAAGCTTTCTTT. Its protein is CSVAPGQSNTEAFF. The chain is built from TRBV29-1 and TRBJ1-1; 7 bases fit TRBD1. Germline CDR1 SQVTM, CDR2 ANQGSEA. The J segment lost 1 base and the V segment lost 6 bases, leaving 8 bases of the junction unmatched. This CDR3 has 14 amino acids.

The chain carries TRBV5-5 and TRBJ1-5; the D gene is possibly TRBD1 (6 bases). The germline V gene encodes CDR1 SGHKS and CDR2 YYEKEE (reference sequence). V was cut by 0 bases and J by 0 bases, with 10 bases left in between. The length of the CDR3 is 16 residues. CDR3 nucleotides: TGTGCCAGCAGCTTGGAGGGGGGCCTTAGCAATCAGCCCCAGCATTTT. Translation gives CASSLEGGLSNQPQHF.

The CDR3 nucleotides are TGTGCCAGCAATATATCGAGCTCTGGAAACACCATATATTTT. Amino acids: CASNISSSGNTIYF. This rearrangement joins TRBV6-4 to TRBJ1-3; no clear D gene. The CDR3 loop spans 14 amino acids. CDR1 is MRHNA and CDR2 is SNTAGT in the germline V gene. V lost 7 bases, J lost 0 bases, and 10 bases lay in between.

V gene TRBV7-8 combines with J gene TRBJ2-1, with 8 bases aligning to TRBD1. This CDR3 region has 15 residues. Germline V gene data show CDR1 as SGHVS and CDR2 as FQNEAQ. Trimming took 2 bases from V and 2 from J; bases not matched to a gene: 2. The CDR3 nucleotides read TGTGCCAGCAGCTTATGGACAGGGACCTACAATGAGCAGTTCTTC. Its protein is CASSLWTGTYNEQFF.

The chain couples TRBV12-5 to TRBJ2-1, with TRBD2 identical over 15 bases. The germline CDR1 and CDR2 sequences are LGHNT and FRNRAP. The CDR3 has 15 amino acids. V shed 5 bases, J shed 8 bases, and the junction held 4 bases outside the gene matches. The CDR3 DNA follows: TGTGCTAGTGGTCAGGGACTAGCGGGGGGCCATGAGCAGTTCTTC. It codes for CASGQGLAGGHEQFF.

This clone occurred once. The rearrangement links TRBV5-1 to TRBJ2-3; D may match TRBD1 or TRBD2 (5 bases each). Trimming stripped 0 bases from V and 7 bases from J, with 18 bases between. The length of the CDR3 is 16 residues. The germline V gene encodes CDR1 SGHRS and CDR2 YFSETQ. As DNA, the CDR3 is TGCGCCAGCAGCTTGGAGTACAGGCCATCGGGAAATACGCAGTATTTT. This sequence encodes CASSLEYRPSGNTQYF.

Details on this clone: The sample contains more than one DNA sequence encoding this CDR3. This chain joins TRBV25-1 and TRBJ2-3, with D possibly matching TRBD1 (6 bases). The CDR3 runs to 14 residues. Trimming left V 6 bases short and J 2 bases short, with 12 bases between. Germline-derived CDR1 and CDR2 are MGHDK and SYGVNS. CDR3 bases: TGTGCCAGCAGGGGAAGGACAGACACAGATACGCAGTATTTT. Amino acids: CASRGRTDTDTQYF.

The CDR3 reads CASSLVGKGQPQHF. Written as DNA, the CDR3 is TGTGCCAGCAGCTTAGTTGGCAAGGGGCAGCCCCAGCATTTT. V and J are TRBV11-2 and TRBJ1-5; possible D gene TRBD1, 5 bases. This CDR3 contains 14 residues. With 1 base removed from V and 7 bases from J, the gap between germline ends came to 11 bases. The V gene's germline CDR1 is SGHAT and CDR2 FQNNGV.

This chain connects TRBV28 to TRBJ2-7, with a tentative D call TRBD1 (6 bases). V shed 5 bases and J shed 5 bases, with 19 bases lying between them. The CDR3 totals 15 residues. Germline CDR1 MDHEN, CDR2 SYDVKM. This chain's CDR3 is CASSGTQGLINEQYF. In DNA form, the CDR3 reads TGTGCCAGCAGTGGTACACAGGGTTTGATTAACGAGCAGTACTTC. The whole variable domain, filled in from reference TRBV28 and TRBJ2-7, reads DVKVTQSSRYLVKRTGEKVFLECVQDMDHENMFWYRQDPGLGLRLIYFSYDVKMKEKGDIPEGYSVSREKKERFSLILESASTNQTSMYLCASSGTQGLINEQYFGPGTRLTVT.

The chain joins TRBV30 to TRBJ1-1; D is unresolved. Trimming took 2 bases from V and 6 from J, leaving 7 bases between them. Germline assignment: CDR1 GTSNPN and CDR2 SVGIG (reference sequence). The CDR3 has 11 amino acids. CDR3 loop: CAWSWGAEAFF. CDR3 nucleotides: TGTGCCTGGAGTTGGGGAGCTGAAGCTTTCTTT.

This clone was seen only once. The chain recombines TRBV28 with TRBJ1-4, with 8 bases lining up with TRBD1. The CDR3 is 14 amino acids. V lost 6 bases, J lost 8 bases, and 8 bases stayed unmatched. Per germline, CDR1 MDHEN and CDR2 SYDVKM. CDR3 DNA sequence: TGTGCCAGCAGCACACAGGGGGTCGGAGAAAAACTGTTTTTT. Translated, it gives CASSTQGVGEKLFF. Variable domain in full (rest from reference TRBV28 and TRBJ1-4): DVKVTQSSRYLVKRTGEKVFLECVQDMDHENMFWYRQDPGLGLRLIYFSYDVKMKEKGDIPEGYSVSREKKERFSLILESASTNQTSMYLCASSTQGVGEKLFFGSGTQLSVL.